What follows describes a single T cell receptor beta chain. The data stem from a study of CD8+ T cells in alopecia areata. The CDR3 extends over 13 amino acids. The V end was cut by 4 bases, the J end by 2 bases, with 12 bases between. CDR1 and CDR2 from the germline V gene are SQVTM and ANQGSEA. The treatment: oral pan-JAK inhibitor, 5-10 mg twice daily. cDNA reverse transcribed from extracted RNA served as the sequencing template. Sequencing used immunoSEQ multiplex PCR; TCRdb keeps in-frame clones, though not all of them. The sample consists of approximately 90,000 clones, about two thirds of them appearing once.

V and J are TRBV29-1 and TRBJ2-7, with TRBD2 as a possible D gene (7 bases). The receptor comes from a human donor with alopecia areata. The sample was CD8+ T cells sorted from blood, taken between weeks 44 and 45, from a patient treated with tofacitinib. For the CDR3, the DNA is TGCAGCGTTGGTGGGGGGGGCACCTACGAGCAGTACTTC. Amino acid sequence: CSVGGGGTYEQYF.